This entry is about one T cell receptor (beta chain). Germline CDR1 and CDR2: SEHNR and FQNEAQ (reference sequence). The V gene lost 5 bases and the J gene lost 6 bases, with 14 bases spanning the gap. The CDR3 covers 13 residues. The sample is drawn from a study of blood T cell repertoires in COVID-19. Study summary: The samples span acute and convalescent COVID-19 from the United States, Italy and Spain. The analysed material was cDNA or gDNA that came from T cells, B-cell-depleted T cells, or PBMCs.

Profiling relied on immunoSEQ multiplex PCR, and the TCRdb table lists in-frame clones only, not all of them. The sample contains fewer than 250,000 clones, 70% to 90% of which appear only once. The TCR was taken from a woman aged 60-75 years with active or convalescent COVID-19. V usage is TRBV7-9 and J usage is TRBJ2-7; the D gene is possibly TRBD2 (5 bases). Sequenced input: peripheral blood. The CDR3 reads CASSQTRGSEQYV. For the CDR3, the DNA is TGTGCCAGCAGCCAGACACGGGGTTCCGAGCAGTACGTC.